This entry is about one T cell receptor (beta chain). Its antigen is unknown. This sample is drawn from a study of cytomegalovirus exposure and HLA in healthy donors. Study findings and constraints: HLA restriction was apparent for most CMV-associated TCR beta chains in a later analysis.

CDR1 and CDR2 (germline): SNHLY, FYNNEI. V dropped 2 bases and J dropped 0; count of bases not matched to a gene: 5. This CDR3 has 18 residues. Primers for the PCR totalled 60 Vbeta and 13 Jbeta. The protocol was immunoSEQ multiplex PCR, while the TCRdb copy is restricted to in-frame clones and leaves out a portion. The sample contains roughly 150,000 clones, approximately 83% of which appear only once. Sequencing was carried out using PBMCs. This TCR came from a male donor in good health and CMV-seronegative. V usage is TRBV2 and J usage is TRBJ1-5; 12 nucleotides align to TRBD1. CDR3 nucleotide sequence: TGTGCCAGCAGTGAACGGGACAGGGGGCTCTATAGCAATCAGCCCCAGCATTTT. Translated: CASSERDRGLYSNQPQHF.